What follows are 7 T cell receptor beta chains derived from one specimen sequenced in a study of identical twins. Using its own MiXCR run on the 5' RACE reads, TCRdb lists one record per CDR3 protein. The sample carries 400,000 to 500,000 distinct CDR3 sequences, over 11% recorded once. This sample also appeared in a second study, on yellow fever vaccine responses in identical twins.

The sequenced sample consisted of CD4+ T cells sorted from blood. The source is a woman younger than 35 in good health.

This rearrangement joins TRBV12-3 or TRBV12-4 to TRBJ2-7, with 10 bases aligning to TRBD1. Trimming cost V 5 bases and J 2 bases; bases outside gene matches: 12. The CDR3 has 17 amino acids. The CDR3 DNA sequence: TGTGCCAGCAGTCCAGACAGGGGGCGCGCCCTTACCTACGAGCAGTACTTC. Residues: CASSPDRGRALTYEQYF.

There are many counts of this clonotype. The V gene is TRBV2, the J gene TRBJ2-2; 8 bases agree with TRBD1. CDR3 size: 13 residues. Germline CDR1 reads SNHLY; CDR2 reads FYNNEI. J gave up 7 bases and V 3 bases, and 1 base lay outside the gene matches. The chain's CDR3 is CASSDRGRGELFF. The CDR3 DNA reads TGTGCCAGCAGTGACAGGGGGCGCGGGGAGCTGTTTTTT.

This clonotype came up a few times. The V call is TRBV5-1, the J call TRBJ2-3, with TRBD2 matching 10 bases. The CDR3 is 17 amino acids. With V trimmed by 4 bases and J by 2 bases, 10 bases remained unmatched. Germline V gene lookup returns CDR1 SGHRS and CDR2 YFSETQ. The CDR3 nucleotides are TGCGCCAGCAGCCTCCCCCAACTAGCGGGACCCACAGATACGCAGTATTTT. This sequence encodes CASSLPQLAGPTDTQYF.

About this clonotype itself: A much more abundant neighbour one base away suggests this may be a read error. The gene calls are TRBV4-3 and TRBJ2-3; 11 bases agree with TRBD1. In germline, CDR1 is LGHNA, CDR2 YSLEER. This CDR3 is built from 15 residues. CDR3 nucleotides: TGCGCCATCAGCCACCGGACAGGGGGCGCGGATACGCAGTATTTT. Translating it yields CAISHRTGGADTQYF.

This clonotype appeared a few times. This chain joins TRBV10-2 and TRBJ1-4, with TRBD1 matching over 7 bases. The junction had 4 bases not matched to a gene; V was cut back by 2 bases and J by 7 bases. The CDR3 is 14 residues long. Germline V CDR1 and CDR2: WSHSY, SAAADI. The CDR3 nucleotides are TGCGCCAGCAGTGAGGGGACAGACATTGAAAAACTGTTTTTT. As protein: CASSEGTDIEKLFF.

A few counts support this clonotype. The J gene is TRBJ2-7, the V gene TRBV18; TRBD2 is a possible D gene (5 bases). In germline, CDR1 is KGHSH, CDR2 LQKENI. There are 13 residues in the CDR3. V shed 3 bases and J shed 1 base, with 7 bases lying between them. CDR3 nucleotides: TGTGCCAGCTCACCGACGGGATCCTACGAGCAGTACTTC. This codes for CASSPTGSYEQYF.

This clonotype occurred a few times. The V gene is TRBV2, the J gene TRBJ2-1, with D perhaps matching TRBD2 (6 bases). This CDR3 contains 13 residues. Germline CDR1 SNHLY, CDR2 FYNNEI. Deletions cut 4 bases from V and 7 bases from J, with 11 bases between. The DNA for the CDR3 is TGTGCCAGCAGTGGGGAGGCTCAGAATGAGCAGTTCTTC. Translated, it gives CASSGEAQNEQFF.